Listed here are 22 T cell receptor beta chains from one sample, sequenced in a study of cytomegalovirus exposure and HLA in healthy donors. The PCR contained 60 Vbeta and 13 Jbeta primers. Produced via immunoSEQ multiplex PCR; TCRdb's table is partial and in-frame only. The sample shows 90,000 to 120,000 clones, approximately 73% of them seen only once. The sequencing input was PBMCs. The source is a man in his thirties or forties in good health and CMV-seronegative.

The rearrangement joins TRBV6-5 to TRBJ1-2, with 10 nucleotides matching TRBD1. The CDR3 consists of 14 residues. Per germline, CDR1 MNHEY and CDR2 SVGAGI. With V trimmed by 5 bases and J by 4 bases, 4 bases remained unmatched. CDR3 loop: CASSTGTGAYGYTF. The CDR3, as DNA: TGTGCCAGCAGTACAGGGACAGGGGCCTATGGCTACACCTTC.

This clone has a handful of counts. The rearrangement uses TRBV5-1 and TRBJ1-2; 9 positions match TRBD1. Germline CDR1 is SGHRS and CDR2 is YFSETQ. This CDR3 contains 14 residues. V trimming: 4 bases; J trimming: 3 bases; junction bases outside the gene matches: 4. The DNA for the CDR3 is TGCGCCAGCAGCCCCGACAGGGGGTACTATGGCTACACCTTC. Encoded protein: CASSPDRGYYGYTF.

This chain joins TRBV2 and TRBJ1-3, with D perhaps TRBD1 (5 bases). Trimming stripped 7 bases from V and 1 base from J, with 11 bases between. Germline values: CDR1 SNHLY, CDR2 FYNNEI. This CDR3 is 14 amino acids long. CDR3 DNA: TGTGCCAGCAACCCCAGGACATCTGGAAACACCATATATTTT. The encoded protein is CASNPRTSGNTIYF.

The chain carries TRBV19 and TRBJ2-7; 9 bases fit TRBD1. Germline V gives CDR1 LNHDA, CDR2 SQIVND (reference sequence). This CDR3 comprises 14 residues. V lost 5 bases, J lost 2 bases, and 4 bases stayed unmatched. The CDR3 spells CASSVRDRAYEQYF. The CDR3 DNA reads as TGTGCCAGTAGTGTCCGGGACAGGGCCTACGAGCAGTACTTC.

This clone was seen more than once but under ten times. The chain uses TRBV7-8 and TRBJ2-3; TRBD1 might be the D (6 bases). Germline CDR1 and CDR2: SGHVS and FQNEAQ. The CDR3 runs 18 residues. V was clipped by 1 base and J by 0 bases, with 17 bases between them. As DNA, the CDR3 is TGTGCCAGCAGCTTAGTGGACAGATATTATACTAGCACAGATACGCAGTATTTT. Its protein is CASSLVDRYYTSTDTQYF. Together with reference TRBV7-8 and TRBJ2-3, the CDR3 gives the full variable domain: GAGVSQSPRYKVAKRGQDVALRCDPISGHVSLFWYQQALGQGPEFLTYFQNEAQLDKSGLPSDRFFAERPEGSVSTLKIQRTQQEDSAVYLCASSLVDRYYTSTDTQYFGPGTRLTVL.

This sequence joins TRBV7-9 and TRBJ2-7, with D perhaps matching TRBD1 (6 bases). CDR3 length: 13 amino acids. With 5 bases removed from V and 3 bases from J, the gap between germline ends came to 11 bases. Germline CDR1 reads SEHNR; CDR2 reads FQNEAQ (reference sequence). The CDR3 region has the DNA TGTGCCAGCAGCGTGGACAGCAACTACGAGCAGTACTTC. This gives the protein CASSVDSNYEQYF.

The V gene is TRBV5-1, the J gene TRBJ2-5; TRBD1 matches at 7 bases. The J call may be in error: the DNA end matches TRBJ2-7 better. The CDR3 totals 18 residues. The germline gives CDR1 SGHRS, CDR2 YFSETQ. The CDR3 reads CASSVRDSGIGTSYEQYF. CDR3 bases: TGCGCCAGCAGCGTCCGGGACAGTGGAATAGGGACCTCCTACGAGCAGTACTTC.

This clone was found a few times. The rearrangement uses TRBV27 and TRBJ2-7; 8 bases are shared with TRBD2. The germline CDR1 and CDR2 sequences are MNHEY and SMNVEV (reference sequence). Unmatched junction bases numbered 6, after V lost 2 bases and J lost 3 bases. The CDR3 extends over 15 amino acids. The CDR3 bases are TGTGCCAGCAGTTTAGCGGCGGGGGGATACTACGAGCAGTACTTC. This gives the protein CASSLAAGGYYEQYF.

V is TRBV30 and J is TRBJ1-3; TRBD1 agrees at 8 bases. V lost 3 bases, J lost 0 bases, and 4 bases stayed unmatched. Germline V lookup: CDR1 GTSNPN, CDR2 SVGIG (reference sequence). This CDR3 is built from 15 residues. CDR3 protein: CAWSMGQDSGNTIYF. The CDR3 DNA reads as TGTGCCTGGAGCATGGGACAGGACTCTGGAAACACCATATATTTT.

The chain combines TRBV7-8 with TRBJ2-1, with TRBD1 matching 8 bases. Germline-derived CDR1 and CDR2 are SGHVS and FQNEAQ. This CDR3 spans 15 amino acids. The V gene end was trimmed by 2 bases and the J gene end by 4 bases; junction bases not matched to a gene: 4. For the CDR3, the DNA is TGTGCCAGCAGCTTAACGCAGGGGGCGTACAATGAGCAGTTCTTC. Its translation is CASSLTQGAYNEQFF.

The chain carries TRBV7-9 and TRBJ2-7; D perhaps matches TRBD1 (6 bases). The germline gives CDR1 SEHNR, CDR2 FQNEAQ (reference sequence). Trimming removed 4 bases at V and 4 bases at J, with 8 bases between. The CDR3 is 12 residues long. CDR3 in amino acids: CASSSQGYEQYF. CDR3 DNA: TGTGCCAGCAGCTCGCAGGGGTACGAGCAGTACTTC.

DNA of the CDR3: TGTGCCAGCAGCTTAGGGACTAGCGGGACGCAAGAGACCCAGTACTTC. Encoded protein: CASSLGTSGTQETQYF. V is TRBV11-2 and J is TRBJ2-5; 12 bases match TRBD2. V lost 1 base to trimming and J lost 2 bases; unmatched junction nucleotides: 2. The CDR3 runs to 16 residues. Germline lookup yields CDR1 SGHAT and CDR2 FQNNGV. Variable domain in full (rest from reference TRBV11-2 and TRBJ2-5): EAGVAQSPRYKIIEKRQSVAFWCNPISGHATLYWYQQILGQGPKLLIQFQNNGVVDDSQLPKDRFSAERLKGVDSTLKIQPAKLEDSAVYLCASSLGTSGTQETQYFGPGTRLLVL.

A few counts support this clone. V is TRBV7-9 and J is TRBJ2-4, with D possibly matching TRBD2 (6 bases). CDR3 size: 14 residues. From germline, CDR1 is SEHNR and CDR2 FQNEAQ (reference sequence). V gave up 4 bases and J gave up 7 bases, with 14 bases separating them. The CDR3 reads CASSSSGGMNIQYF. The DNA for the CDR3 is TGTGCCAGCAGCTCATCCGGAGGGATGAACATTCAGTACTTC.

The chain has TRBV6-1 and TRBJ1-5; TRBD1 aligns across 9 bases. Trimming cost V 4 bases and J 6 bases; bases outside gene matches: 4. Looked up from germline, CDR1 is MNHNS and CDR2 is SASEGT. This CDR3 is built from 14 residues. CDR3 DNA: TGTGCCAGCAGTGCCCAGACAGGGGGTCAGCCCCAGCATTTT. It codes for CASSAQTGGQPQHF.

The chain has TRBV4-2 and TRBJ2-5; 9 nucleotides match TRBD1. Judging by the DNA end, TRBJ2-7 fits better; the J call may be wrong. Germline lookup yields CDR1 LGHNA and CDR2 YNFKEQ. This CDR3 is 13 amino acids long. The CDR3 region is CASRGTGSYEQYF. The CDR3 DNA follows: TGTGCCAGCAGGGGGACAGGGTCCTACGAGCAGTACTTC.

This clone came up once. The CDR3 nucleotides read TGTGCCAGCAGCTTAGGACACAGGGGCTCCTACGAGCAGTACTTC. Residues: CASSLGHRGSYEQYF. The chain links TRBV7-8 to TRBJ2-7; 7 positions match TRBD1. Germline loops: CDR1 SGHVS, CDR2 FQNEAQ. This CDR3 region has 15 residues. Trimming removed 1 base from V and 0 bases from J; junction bases left unmatched: 3. The full variable domain, completed using reference TRBV7-8 and TRBJ2-7, is GAGVSQSPRYKVAKRGQDVALRCDPISGHVSLFWYQQALGQGPEFLTYFQNEAQLDKSGLPSDRFFAERPEGSVSTLKIQRTQQEDSAVYLCASSLGHRGSYEQYFGPGTRLTVT.

J is TRBJ2-1 and V is TRBV4-1, with TRBD2 matching over 10 bases. V was pared by 3 bases and J by 8 bases, with 10 bases of the junction left unmatched. This CDR3 is 16 amino acids long. Germline V gene data show CDR1 as MGHRA and CDR2 as YSYEKL. The chain's CDR3 is CASSHEGAGGPDEQFF. CDR3 DNA: TGCGCCAGCAGCCATGAAGGAGCGGGAGGGCCAGATGAGCAGTTCTTC.

On this clone itself: One end of the junction varies from germline; a read error may be responsible. V usage is TRBV5-1 and J usage is TRBJ2-7; TRBD1 matches 7 bases. The germline V gene encodes CDR1 SGHRS and CDR2 YFSETQ. This CDR3 comprises 13 residues. The CDR3 loop is CASSIDRAYKQYF. The CDR3 DNA follows: TGCGCCAGCAGCATTGACAGGGCCTACAAGCAGTACTTC.

The chain couples TRBV6-6 to TRBJ1-5, with a weak D call TRBD1 (5 bases). Germline CDR1 reads MNHNY; CDR2 reads SVGAGI (reference sequence). CDR3 length equals 16 residues. Trimming stripped 6 bases from V and 7 bases from J, with 22 bases between. Written as DNA, the CDR3 is TGTGCCAGCAGACCGAGGGGTGGGGGGAGGGACCAGCCCCAGCATTTT. It specifies CASRPRGGGRDQPQHF.

The chain combines TRBV28 with TRBJ1-2; 9 nucleotides line up with TRBD1. Germline V CDR1 and CDR2: MDHEN, SYDVKM. The trim removed 5 bases at V and 4 bases at J, leaving 8 bases unmatched. This CDR3 region has 15 residues. CDR3 DNA sequence: TGTGCCAGCAGTCCCGGGACAGGGCCCATCTATGGCTACACCTTC. Encoded protein: CASSPGTGPIYGYTF.

This sequence joins TRBV19 and TRBJ2-5; D might be TRBD2 (7 bases). V was shortened by 9 bases and J by 4 bases, with 18 bases between the two germline ends. The CDR3 sequence is 14 residues long. CDR1 is LNHDA and CDR2 is SQIVND in the germline V gene (reference sequence). Written as DNA, the CDR3 is TGTGCCAGCGCCGAGGGGGGGGGTGGAGAGACCCAGTACTTC. This sequence encodes CASAEGGGGETQYF. Filled out from reference TRBV19 and TRBJ2-5, the complete variable domain reads DGGITQSPKYLFRKEGQNVTLSCEQNLNHDAMYWYRQDPGQGLRLIYYSQIVNDFQKGDIAEGYSVSREKKESFPLTVTSAQKNPTAFYLCASAEGGGGETQYFGPGTRLLVL.

This clone has a handful of counts. V gene TRBV9 combines with J gene TRBJ2-7, with TRBD2 identical over 7 bases. V shed 3 bases, J shed 0 bases, and the junction held 3 bases outside the gene matches. Germline CDR1 is SGDLS and CDR2 is YYNGEE. This CDR3 has 14 residues. CDR3 amino acids: CASSAAGDSYEQYF. The DNA for the CDR3 is TGTGCCAGCAGCGCGGCGGGGGACTCCTACGAGCAGTACTTC.